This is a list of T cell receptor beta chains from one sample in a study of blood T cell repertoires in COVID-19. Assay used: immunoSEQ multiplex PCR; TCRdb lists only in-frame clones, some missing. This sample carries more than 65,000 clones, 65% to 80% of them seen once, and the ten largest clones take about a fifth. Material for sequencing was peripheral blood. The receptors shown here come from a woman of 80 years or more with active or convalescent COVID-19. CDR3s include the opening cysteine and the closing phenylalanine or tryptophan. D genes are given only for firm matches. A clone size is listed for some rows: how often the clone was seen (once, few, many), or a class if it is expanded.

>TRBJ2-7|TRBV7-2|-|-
CASSLSYRDEQYF
TGTGCCAGCAGCTTATCTTACAGGGACGAGCAGTACTTC
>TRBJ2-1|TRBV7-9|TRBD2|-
CASSPLLAGGLF
TGTGCCAGCAGCCCCCTGTTAGCGGGGGGGCTCTTC
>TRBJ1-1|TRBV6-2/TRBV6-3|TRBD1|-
CASSSAGTGGTEAFF
TGTGCCAGCAGTTCTGCCGGGACAGGGGGCACTGAAGCTTTCTTT
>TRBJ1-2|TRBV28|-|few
CASAPSGRLIYGYTF
TGTGCCAGCGCCCCAAGCGGGCGACTGATTTATGGCTACACCTTC
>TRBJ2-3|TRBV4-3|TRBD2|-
CASSRGLAGGSADTQYF
TGCGCCAGCAGCCGCGGACTAGCGGGGGGATCCGCAGATACGCAGTATTTT
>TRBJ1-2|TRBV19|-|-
CASSTRTDYGYTF
TGTGCCAGTAGTACTCGGACAGACTATGGCTACACCTTC
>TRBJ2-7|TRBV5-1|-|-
CASSSGTHYEQYF
TGCGCCAGCAGCTCCGGGACACACTACGAGCAGTACTTC
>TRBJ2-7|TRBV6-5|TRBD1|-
CASSKTGSKYEQYF
TGTGCCAGCAGTAAGACAGGGAGTAAGTACGAGCAGTACTTC
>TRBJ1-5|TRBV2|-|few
CASTLSGVQPQHF
TGTGCCAGCACCCTTTCAGGGGTTCAGCCCCAGCATTTT
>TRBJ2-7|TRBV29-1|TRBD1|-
CSARTGETNEQYF
TGCAGCGCACGGACAGGGGAAACCAACGAGCAGTACTTC
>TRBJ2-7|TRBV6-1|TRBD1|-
CASSVAGQVPSYEQYF
TGTGCCAGCAGTGTTGCGGGACAGGTGCCCTCCTACGAGCAGTACTTC